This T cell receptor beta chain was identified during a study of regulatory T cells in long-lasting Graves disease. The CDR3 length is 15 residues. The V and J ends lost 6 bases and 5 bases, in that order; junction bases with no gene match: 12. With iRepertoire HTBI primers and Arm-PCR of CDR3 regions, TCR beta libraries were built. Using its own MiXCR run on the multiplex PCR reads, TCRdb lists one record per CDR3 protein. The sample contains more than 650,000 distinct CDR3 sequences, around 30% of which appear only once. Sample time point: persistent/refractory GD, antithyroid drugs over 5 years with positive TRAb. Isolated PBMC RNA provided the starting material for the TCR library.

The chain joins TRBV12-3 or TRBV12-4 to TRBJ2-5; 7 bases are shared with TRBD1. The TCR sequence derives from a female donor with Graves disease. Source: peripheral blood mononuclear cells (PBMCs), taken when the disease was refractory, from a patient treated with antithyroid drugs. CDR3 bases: TGTGCCAGCAGCGGGAACAGGGGAGCAGGGGAGACCCAGTACTTC. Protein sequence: CASSGNRGAGETQYF.